The 20 T cell receptor beta chains reported below all come from one sample, sequenced in a study of control samples from healthy donors and cancer patients. TCRdb's copy holds only in-frame clones and misses some; the assay was immunoSEQ multiplex PCR. The sample carries about 170,000 clones, roughly 89% recorded once. Sequenced material: blood. The receptor set was obtained from a man aged 25 to 40 in good health.

The genes are TRBV6-1 and TRBJ1-1, with a tentative D call TRBD1 (6 bases). V lost 3 bases and J 2 bases, leaving 13 bases between the germline ends. In germline, CDR1 is MNHNS, CDR2 SASEGT. CDR3 length: 15 amino acids. The CDR3 loop is CASSDPGTINTEAFF. The CDR3, as DNA: TGTGCCAGCAGTGATCCCGGGACAATAAACACTGAAGCTTTCTTT.

The chain employs TRBV3-1 (or the pseudogene TRBV3-2) and TRBJ2-2; no definite D call. This CDR3 is built from 15 residues. CDR1 and CDR2 from the germline V gene are LGHDT and YNNKEL (reference sequence). V dropped 4 bases and J dropped 1 base, with 10 bases sitting between them. This CDR3 is CASSPRARNTGELFF. CDR3 DNA sequence: TGTGCCAGCAGCCCCCGGGCCAGGAACACCGGGGAGCTGTTTTTT.

The chain employs TRBV7-8 and TRBJ1-6, with D perhaps matching TRBD1 (6 bases). Germline values: CDR1 SGHVS, CDR2 FQNEAQ. Trimming stripped 5 bases from V and 3 bases from J, with 17 bases between. This CDR3 contains 17 residues. The CDR3, as DNA: TGTGCCAGCAGCAAAAGAGGAGGGGGGATCTATAATTCACCCCTCCACTTT. Translation gives CASSKRGGGIYNSPLHF.

The gene calls are TRBV5-5 and TRBJ1-5; possible D gene TRBD1, 5 bases. The germline CDR1 and CDR2 sequences are SGHKS and YYEKEE (reference sequence). Trimming took off 2 bases at V and 6 bases at J, with 15 bases between the two ends. The CDR3 runs to 15 residues. CDR3 sequence: CASSLQVGLIQPQHF. CDR3 sequence (DNA): TGTGCCAGCAGCTTACAGGTCGGGTTGATTCAGCCCCAGCATTTT.

J is TRBJ2-1 and V is TRBV11-2, with 7 bases fitting TRBD1. Germline trimming cut 3 bases from V and 12 bases from J; bases unmatched to any gene: 8. Germline V lookup: CDR1 SGHAT, CDR2 FQNNGV. This CDR3 has 13 residues. The CDR3 loop is CASSFAGQDVQFF. CDR3 bases: TGTGCCAGCAGCTTCGCCGGACAGGATGTGCAGTTCTTC. Looking up the rest from reference TRBV11-2 and TRBJ2-1 gives the full variable domain: EAGVAQSPRYKIIEKRQSVAFWCNPISGHATLYWYQQILGQGPKLLIQFQNNGVVDDSQLPKDRFSAERLKGVDSTLKIQPAKLEDSAVYLCASSFAGQDVQFFGPGTRLTVL.

The chain couples TRBV6-5 to TRBJ2-1, with 10 bases that match TRBD2. The CDR3 is made up of 14 amino acids. V lost 4 bases, J lost 12 bases, and 9 bases stayed unmatched. The germline gives CDR1 MNHEY, CDR2 SVGAGI. The CDR3 DNA reads as TGTGCCAGCAGTTCATCTAGCGGGAGACTGGTGCAGTTCTTC. It specifies CASSSSSGRLVQFF.

The chain employs TRBV7-2 and TRBJ1-5, with D possibly TRBD1 on 6 matching bases. Trimming removed 8 bases from V and 12 bases from J, with 20 bases in between. Looked up from germline, CDR1 is SGHTA and CDR2 is FQGNSA. The CDR3 has 13 residues. In nucleotides, the CDR3 is TGTGCCAGCGGACTTGGGCAAACAGGGCACCAGCATTTT. It yields the protein CASGLGQTGHQHF.

This rearrangement joins TRBV6-5 to TRBJ1-2; tentative D call: TRBD1 (6 bases). Looked up from germline, CDR1 is MNHEY and CDR2 is SVGAGI. The length of the CDR3 is 15 residues. V was pared by 7 bases and J by 2 bases, with 17 bases between. The CDR3 nucleotides are TGTGCCAGCACGGCCATCAGGCAGGGGAACTATGGCTACACCTTC. Its protein is CASTAIRQGNYGYTF.

The J gene is TRBJ2-1, the V gene TRBV6-1; TRBD2 matches at 10 bases. The CDR3 runs 15 residues. Germline-derived CDR1 and CDR2 are MNHNS and SASEGT. Losses at the gene ends were 2 bases for V and 3 bases for J; bases not matched to a gene: 1. The CDR3 bases are TGTGCCAGCAGTGAACGGACTAGCGGCTACAATGAGCAGTTCTTC. Encoded protein: CASSERTSGYNEQFF.

This clone was picked up a small number of times. V and J are TRBV5-1 and TRBJ1-1; D is possibly TRBD1 (6 bases). Germline V CDR1 and CDR2: SGHRS, YFSETQ. This CDR3 has 14 amino acids. V lost 4 bases and J 8 bases, leaving 18 bases between the germline ends. The CDR3 is CASSPNPTDREAFF. CDR3 coding DNA: TGCGCCAGCAGCCCAAATCCTACTGACAGGGAAGCTTTCTTT.

The V call is TRBV19, the J call TRBJ1-5, with 7 bases identical to TRBD1. Germline-derived CDR1 and CDR2 are LNHDA and SQIVND (reference sequence). The ends lost 0 bases at V and 3 bases at J; junction bases unmatched: 8. This CDR3 is 17 amino acids long. CDR3 region: CASSIDGQGEFNQPQHF. CDR3 DNA: TGTGCCAGTAGTATAGATGGGCAGGGGGAATTCAATCAGCCCCAGCATTTT.

The V call is TRBV7-3, the J call TRBJ1-3, with 10 nucleotides matching TRBD1. The CDR3 runs to 15 residues. Germline loops: CDR1 SGHTA, CDR2 FQGTGA. V shed 4 bases and J 0 bases; nucleotides not matched to a gene: 0. Written as DNA, the CDR3 is TGTGCCAGCAGCTGGACAGGGGGCTCTGGAAACACCATATATTTT. This sequence encodes CASSWTGGSGNTIYF.

This chain uses TRBV9 with TRBJ2-7; D perhaps matches TRBD2 (6 bases). V shed 8 bases and J shed 8 bases, with 14 bases lying between them. Germline CDR1 SGDLS, CDR2 YYNGEE. The CDR3 runs 11 residues. The CDR3 nucleotides read TGTGCCAGTGAGAGGAGGGGCCAGCAGTACTTC. The encoded protein is CASERRGQQYF. Full variable domain (rest looked up from reference TRBV9 and TRBJ2-7): DSGVTQTPKHLITATGQRVTLRCSPRSGDLSVYWYQQSLDQGLQFLIQYYNGEERAKGNILERFSAQQFPDLHSELNLSSLELGDSALYFCASERRGQQYFGPGTRLTVT.

The chain carries TRBV5-5 and TRBJ1-2; D ambiguous. The germline CDR1 and CDR2 sequences are SGHKS and YYEKEE (reference sequence). There are 14 residues in the CDR3. Deletions cut 0 bases from V and 3 bases from J, with 9 bases between. CDR3: CASSLGGRDYGYTF. The DNA of the CDR3 is TGTGCCAGCAGCTTGGGTGGCAGAGACTATGGCTACACCTTC.

The chain recombines TRBV5-4 with TRBJ2-2; D call uncertain. Trimming pared 3 bases from V and 5 bases from J, leaving 11 bases between. Germline lookup yields CDR1 SGHNT and CDR2 YYREEE (reference sequence). This CDR3 is 14 amino acids long. The CDR3 is CASSSGGGTGELFF. The CDR3 nucleotides read TGTGCCAGCAGCTCCGGTGGTGGGACCGGGGAGCTGTTTTTT.

This rearrangement joins TRBV2 to TRBJ1-3; 9 bases are a match to TRBD1. Per the germline V gene, CDR1 is SNHLY and CDR2 is FYNNEI. The CDR3 totals 18 residues. V shed 6 bases and J 0 bases; nucleotides not matched to a gene: 12. The CDR3: CASSNSRTGASSGNTIYF. The CDR3 coding sequence is TGTGCCAGCAGCAACTCCCGGACAGGGGCGAGCTCTGGAAACACCATATATTTT.

This clone was seen once. This rearrangement joins TRBV19 to TRBJ1-1, with 7 bases aligning to TRBD1. The CDR3 is 14 amino acids. CDR1 is LNHDA, CDR2 SQIVND, per germline (reference sequence). V dropped 5 bases and J dropped 1; count of bases not matched to a gene: 4. The chain's CDR3 is CASSPRGRNTEAFF. In nucleotides, the CDR3 is TGTGCCAGTAGTCCAAGGGGGCGGAACACTGAAGCTTTCTTT.

V gene TRBV14 combines with J gene TRBJ2-1, with D perhaps TRBD2 (5 bases). The V gene lost 0 bases and the J gene lost 8 bases, with 17 bases spanning the gap. Germline V gives CDR1 SGHDN, CDR2 FVKESK. The CDR3 consists of 16 residues. In DNA, the CDR3 is TGTGCCAGCAGCCAAGAAGGTCGCGTACGGCGGGATGAGCAGTTCTTC. Residues: CASSQEGRVRRDEQFF.

V is TRBV7-9 and J is TRBJ2-1; 14 bases are shared with TRBD2. Per germline, CDR1 SEHNR and CDR2 FQNEAQ (reference sequence). Trimming cost V 9 bases and J 7 bases; bases outside gene matches: 8. This CDR3 comprises 15 residues. CDR3 amino acids: CAREGGLAGGNEQFF. In DNA form, the CDR3 reads TGTGCCAGAGAGGGAGGACTAGCGGGAGGAAATGAGCAGTTCTTC.

The gene calls are TRBV27 and TRBJ1-4; D may be TRBD1 (6 bases). The CDR3 consists of 13 residues. The germline gives CDR1 MNHEY, CDR2 SMNVEV (reference sequence). Deletions cut 7 bases from V and 11 bases from J, with 17 bases between. CDR3 sequence (DNA): TGTGCCAGCAAGTTCTTTACAGGGAGTAAACTGTTTTTT. Translated: CASKFFTGSKLFF.